Shown below are 26 T cell receptor beta chains from a single sample sequenced in a study of control samples from healthy donors and cancer patients. Method: immunoSEQ multiplex PCR; TCRdb's copy keeps in-frame clones and lacks some. Counted here are 140,000 or so clones, about 89% occurring once; the ten biggest clones make up less than 5%. Sequences were obtained from blood. These receptors all come from a man under 40 in good health.

The V gene is TRBV3-1 (or the pseudogene TRBV3-2), the J gene TRBJ2-2, with D unclear. With 5 bases removed from V and 5 bases from J, the gap between germline ends came to 6 bases. This CDR3 is built from 12 residues. Per germline, CDR1 LGHDT and CDR2 YNNKEL (reference sequence). CDR3: CASSIRTGELFF. The CDR3 region has the DNA TGTGCCAGCAGCATCCGGACCGGGGAGCTGTTTTTT.

The chain carries TRBV27 and TRBJ2-2; the match to TRBD2 covers 9 bases. This CDR3 spans 16 amino acids. Germline V CDR1 and CDR2: MNHEY, SMNVEV (reference sequence). V gave up 4 bases and J gave up 5 bases; unmatched junction bases: 8. The CDR3 DNA sequence: TGTGCCAGCAGTTATCTTGCGGGAGGGGTGACCGGGGAGCTGTTTTTT. Translating gives CASSYLAGGVTGELFF.

The chain carries TRBV19 and TRBJ2-5, with a possible D match to TRBD1 (7 bases). V lost 2 bases to trimming and J lost 7 bases, with 14 bases between them. Per germline, CDR1 LNHDA and CDR2 SQIVND (reference sequence). This CDR3 spans 14 amino acids. The CDR3 region is CASSISQGTGTQYF. The CDR3 bases are TGTGCCAGTAGTATATCACAGGGGACTGGGACCCAGTACTTC. Full variable domain (outside the CDR3, taken from reference TRBV19 and TRBJ2-5): DGGITQSPKYLFRKEGQNVTLSCEQNLNHDAMYWYRQDPGQGLRLIYYSQIVNDFQKGDIAEGYSVSREKKESFPLTVTSAQKNPTAFYLCASSISQGTGTQYFGPGTRLLVL.

The V gene is TRBV11-3, the J gene TRBJ2-3; 9 nucleotides line up with TRBD2. V trimming: 4 bases; J trimming: 2 bases; junction bases outside the gene matches: 7. Germline values: CDR1 SGHNT, CDR2 YENEEA. This CDR3 comprises 16 residues. The CDR3 is CASSSRLAEVTDTQYF. CDR3 coding DNA: TGTGCCAGCAGCTCCCGACTAGCGGAAGTCACAGATACGCAGTATTTT.

This rearrangement joins TRBV6-2 or TRBV6-3 to TRBJ2-2; TRBD1 might be the D (6 bases). CDR3 length equals 20 residues. V was pared by 4 bases and J by 0 bases, with 24 bases between. From germline, CDR1 is MNHEY and CDR2 SVGEGT. CDR3 sequence reads: CASSSGTTHLTRSNTGELFF. In DNA form, the CDR3 reads TGTGCCAGCAGTTCCGGGACAACACACCTAACTAGGTCGAACACCGGGGAGCTGTTTTTT.

The genes are TRBV7-2 and TRBJ2-7, with a tentative D call TRBD2 (6 bases). This CDR3 has 15 amino acids. Germline CDR1 SGHTA, CDR2 FQGNSA. The V gene lost 4 bases and the J gene lost 3 bases, with 16 bases spanning the gap. The DNA for the CDR3 is TGTGCCAGCAGCTCCTCGGGGAGGCAGCGCTACGAGCAGTACTTC. Its translation: CASSSSGRQRYEQYF.

This chain joins TRBV27 and TRBJ2-7; TRBD1 is a possible D gene (6 bases). This CDR3 is 15 amino acids long. Per the germline V gene, CDR1 is MNHEY and CDR2 is SMNVEV (reference sequence). Deletions cut 5 bases from V and 6 bases from J, with 20 bases between. CDR3 in amino acids: CASSPPSETGSEQYF. The CDR3 DNA reads as TGTGCCAGCAGTCCCCCCTCCGAGACAGGTTCCGAGCAGTACTTC.

Only one count was recorded for this clone. J is TRBJ2-5 and V is TRBV6-5, with 8 bases that match TRBD2. Germline V gene sequence: CDR1 MNHEY, CDR2 SVGAGI. This CDR3 contains 15 residues. The trim removed 6 bases at V and 5 bases at J, leaving 11 bases unmatched. The CDR3 DNA sequence: TGTGCCAGCAGGATACTAGCGGTGGGTGTGGAGACCCAGTACTTC. Its protein product is CASRILAVGVETQYF.

The chain couples TRBV7-3 to TRBJ2-3; D unclear. Trimming took 1 base from V and 5 from J, leaving 10 bases between them. Germline V gives CDR1 SGHTA, CDR2 FQGTGA. CDR3 length equals 14 residues. CDR3 region: CASSLIGGRDTQYF. The CDR3 bases are TGTGCCAGCAGCTTAATTGGCGGTAGAGATACGCAGTATTTT.

This chain uses TRBV13 with TRBJ2-7; 9 bases agree with TRBD1. Trimming at V came to 0 bases and at J to 0 bases, leaving 21 bases not matched to a gene. Germline assignment: CDR1 PRHDT and CDR2 FYEKMQ (reference sequence). The CDR3 covers 22 residues. Here the CDR3 reads CASSLGAFNHPGWTGVSYEQYF. The CDR3 region has the DNA TGTGCCAGCAGCTTAGGCGCATTCAACCACCCCGGTTGGACAGGGGTCTCCTACGAGCAGTACTTC.

V usage is TRBV18 and J usage is TRBJ2-1; D uncertain. Germline CDR1 KGHSH, CDR2 LQKENI. V shed 0 bases and J shed 8 bases, with 8 bases lying between them. This CDR3 has 13 residues. The CDR3 here is CASSPPGGDEQFF. DNA of the CDR3: TGTGCCAGCTCACCACCCGGTGGCGATGAGCAGTTCTTC.

The chain links TRBV29-1 to TRBJ2-1, with a possible D match to TRBD1 (6 bases). V lost 6 bases to trimming and J lost 7 bases, with 13 bases between them. There are 12 residues in the CDR3. Germline lookup yields CDR1 SQVTM and CDR2 ANQGSEA. The CDR3 protein is CSVQQGPNEQFF. The CDR3 coding sequence is TGCAGCGTACAACAGGGTCCTAATGAGCAGTTCTTC.

The V call is TRBV2, the J call TRBJ2-5; the D gene is possibly TRBD2 (6 bases). The CDR3 spans 15 residues. Trimming removed 3 bases at V and 5 bases at J, with 16 bases between. Looked up from germline, CDR1 is SNHLY and CDR2 is FYNNEI. CDR3: CASSEIRRRGETQYF. As DNA, the CDR3 is TGTGCCAGCAGTGAGATTCGGAGACGGGGGGAGACCCAGTACTTC.

V usage is TRBV27 and J usage is TRBJ2-7, with a possible D match to TRBD2 (6 bases). Trimming removed 6 bases from V and 4 bases from J, with 19 bases in between. Germline loops: CDR1 MNHEY, CDR2 SMNVEV (reference sequence). CDR3 length: 15 amino acids. CDR3 sequence (DNA): TGTGCCAGCAGCCGGATGGGGGGATTCACGTACGAGCAGTACTTC. It yields the protein CASSRMGGFTYEQYF.

The V and J genes are TRBV7-9 and TRBJ2-7; no clear D. Germline V lookup: CDR1 SEHNR, CDR2 FQNEAQ (reference sequence). The V end lost 1 base, the J end lost 1 base, and 8 bases lay between the germline ends. This CDR3 contains 14 residues. In nucleotides, the CDR3 is TGTGCCAGCAGCTTAGGAGGCGGATCCTACGAGCAGTACTTC. Its protein is CASSLGGGSYEQYF.

The genes are TRBV6-5 and TRBJ2-7; the match to TRBD2 covers 12 bases. CDR3 length: 16 residues. The V segment lost 1 base and the J segment 5 bases; nucleotides outside the gene matches: 6. Germline V gene lookup returns CDR1 MNHEY and CDR2 SVGAGI. For the CDR3, the DNA is TGTGCCAGCAGTTACTTTCCTAGCGGGAGGGGAAACGAGCAGTACTTC. Amino acid sequence: CASSYFPSGRGNEQYF.

This rearrangement joins TRBV27 to TRBJ2-3; 10 bases align to TRBD1. Per germline, CDR1 MNHEY and CDR2 SMNVEV (reference sequence). The CDR3 has 14 residues. V shed 4 bases and J 8 bases; nucleotides not matched to a gene: 6. CDR3 loop: CASSSTWTGGTQYF. The CDR3 DNA is TGTGCCAGCAGTTCAACGTGGACAGGGGGTACGCAGTATTTT.

The rearrangement links TRBV24-1 to TRBJ1-1; D is perhaps TRBD1 (5 bases). The V end lost 9 bases, the J end lost 6 bases, and 10 bases lay between the germline ends. The germline gives CDR1 KGHDR, CDR2 SFDVKD. This CDR3 has 11 residues. DNA for the CDR3: TGTGCCACCCGTTTAGGGGCTGAAGCTTTCTTT. This sequence encodes CATRLGAEAFF.

The genes are TRBV9 and TRBJ2-2; 8 bases are a match to TRBD2. Germline CDR1 SGDLS, CDR2 YYNGEE. V lost 0 bases and J lost 1; bases outside the gene matches: 8. The CDR3 contains 18 residues. For the CDR3, the DNA is TGTGCCAGCAGCGTAGCCGCGGGAGGAAGGAGGAACACCGGGGAGCTGTTTTTT. Translated, it gives CASSVAAGGRRNTGELFF.

The chain has TRBV5-6 and TRBJ2-5, with D tentatively TRBD1 or TRBD2 (5 bases each). This CDR3 spans 13 amino acids. Germline V CDR1 and CDR2: SGHDT, YYEEEE. Trimming shortened V by 4 bases and J by 10 bases, and 17 bases separated the two germline ends. In nucleotides, the CDR3 is TGTGCCAGCAGCCCCGGGACCCAGGCTATCCAGTACTTC. Translated: CASSPGTQAIQYF.

The rearrangement joins TRBV5-1 to TRBJ1-2; D gene ambiguous. V shed 3 bases and J shed 7 bases, with 13 bases lying between them. This CDR3 spans 13 amino acids. Germline V gene lookup returns CDR1 SGHRS and CDR2 YFSETQ. Here the CDR3 reads CASSSRRKPGYTF. The CDR3 coding sequence is TGCGCCAGCAGCTCTCGAAGGAAACCTGGCTACACCTTC. The variable domain in full, completed from reference TRBV5-1 and TRBJ1-2, reads KAGVTQTPRYLIKTRGQQVTLSCSPISGHRSVSWYQQTPGQGLQFLFEYFSETQRNKGNFPGRFSGRQFSNSRSEMNVSTLELGDSALYLCASSSRRKPGYTFGSGTRLTVV.

Only a few counts were recorded for this clone. The V gene is TRBV2, the J gene TRBJ2-1; 12 bases agree with TRBD2. CDR1 is SNHLY, CDR2 FYNNEI, per germline. The CDR3 spans 19 residues. J gave up 9 bases and V 2 bases, and 17 bases lay outside the gene matches. CDR3 in amino acids: CASSEPGLAGAVVFIEQFF. CDR3 in DNA: TGTGCCAGCAGTGAACCGGGACTAGCGGGTGCGGTGGTTTTTATTGAGCAGTTCTTC.

This rearrangement joins TRBV2 to TRBJ1-2; D gene uncertain. V dropped 0 bases and J dropped 3 bases, with 11 bases sitting between them. CDR1 SNHLY and CDR2 FYNNEI come from the germline V gene. This CDR3 has 15 residues. CDR3 protein: CASSEAMSGDYGYTF. The CDR3 DNA follows: TGTGCCAGCAGTGAAGCGATGTCCGGGGACTATGGCTACACCTTC.

The chain is built from TRBV5-1 and TRBJ2-3, with TRBD1 as a possible D gene (5 bases). In germline, CDR1 is SGHRS, CDR2 YFSETQ. This CDR3 region has 14 residues. Deletions cut 1 base from V and 3 bases from J, with 9 bases between. CDR3 DNA sequence: TGCGCCAGCAGCTTGTCGCAGGGTACAGATACGCAGTATTTT. This sequence encodes CASSLSQGTDTQYF.

This clone came up many times. The chain combines TRBV12-3 or TRBV12-4 with TRBJ1-4; TRBD1 matches at 7 bases. With V trimmed by 6 bases and J by 9 bases, 4 bases remained unmatched. The CDR3 loop spans 12 amino acids. CDR3 residues: CASRKQGKKLFF. CDR3 nucleotide sequence: TGTGCCAGCAGAAAACAGGGGAAAAAACTGTTTTTT.

This clone was picked up one time. V usage is TRBV29-1 and J usage is TRBJ2-7, with D perhaps assigned TRBD1 or TRBD2 (6 bases each). Germline CDR1 reads SQVTM; CDR2 reads ANQGSEA. The V and J ends lost 4 bases and 2 bases respectively, with 15 bases between them. CDR3 length: 14 residues. The CDR3 is CSVGGTRYPYEQYF. The DNA for the CDR3 is TGCAGCGTTGGCGGGACACGATACCCCTACGAGCAGTACTTC.